This TCR beta chain was recorded in a study of identical twins. This clonotype was observed at least ten times. This may be a read error: a much more frequent sequence differs by one nucleotide. MiXCR, run by TCRdb on the 5' RACE reads, gives a single entry per CDR3 protein. The data show hundreds of thousands of distinct CDR3 sequences, about 20% seen once. Trimming took 1 base from V and 2 from J, leaving 6 bases between them. This CDR3 has 14 residues. These records were also assigned to another study, of T cells expressing NK-cell markers.

This chain links TRBV12-3 or TRBV12-4 with TRBJ1-5; D unresolved. The receptor was isolated from a woman aged 18 to 35 in good health. Sequencing used PBMCs. The CDR3 bases are TGTGCCAGCAGTTTAGGGGTGGGCAATCAGCCCCAGCATTTT. Translation: CASSLGVGNQPQHF.